Presented here are 23 T cell receptor beta chains from one specimen sequenced in a study of blood T cell repertoires in COVID-19. Sequenced by immunoSEQ multiplex PCR; TCRdb stores in-frame clones only, minus some. The sample holds tens of thousands of clones, about nine tenths seen once. Source material: peripheral blood. The receptor source for this set is a woman aged 70-85 years with active COVID-19.

The chain has TRBV19 and TRBJ2-2; TRBD1 is a possible D gene (6 bases). CDR1 LNHDA and CDR2 SQIVND come from the germline V gene (reference sequence). CDR3 length: 16 residues. V gave up 6 bases and J gave up 0 bases, with 14 bases separating them. The DNA of the CDR3 is TGTGCCAGTAGGCCAGACAGGAGTACGAACACCGGGGAGCTGTTTTTT. Amino acid sequence: CASRPDRSTNTGELFF.

The CDR3 loop reads CASLGGGSYNEQFF. For the CDR3, the DNA is TGTGCCAGTTTGGGGGGGGGCTCCTACAATGAGCAGTTCTTC. J is TRBJ2-1 and V is TRBV6-5; 7 nucleotides agree with TRBD2. Germline V gene lookup returns CDR1 MNHEY and CDR2 SVGAGI. This CDR3 comprises 14 residues. The ends lost 9 bases at V and 0 bases at J; junction bases unmatched: 5.

The chain uses TRBV30 and TRBJ1-5; 9 bases align to TRBD1. The CDR3 totals 13 residues. The junction had 10 bases not matched to a gene; V was cut back by 2 bases and J by 14 bases. Per the germline V gene, CDR1 is GTSNPN and CDR2 is SVGIG (reference sequence). This chain's CDR3 is CAWSQEIRDREHF. The DNA for the CDR3 is TGTGCCTGGAGTCAAGAGATTCGGGACAGGGAGCATTTT.

This chain uses TRBV16 with TRBJ1-6, with D perhaps TRBD1 (6 bases). There are 15 residues in the CDR3. Germline CDR1 KGHSY, CDR2 FQNENV. Trimming pared 4 bases from V and 8 bases from J, leaving 15 bases between. The CDR3 region has the DNA TGTGCCAGCAGCCGCTACACAGGGTTGGATTCACCCCTCCACTTT. Translation: CASSRYTGLDSPLHF. Together with reference TRBV16 and TRBJ1-6, the CDR3 gives the full variable domain: GEEVAQTPKHLVRGEGQKAKLYCAPIKGHSYVFWYQQVLKNEFKFLISFQNENVFDETGMPKERFSAKCLPNSPCSLEIQATKLEDSAVYFCASSRYTGLDSPLHFGNGTRLTVT.

The rearrangement uses TRBV4-2 and TRBJ2-7, with 11 bases that match TRBD2. Germline V gene sequence: CDR1 LGHNA, CDR2 YNFKEQ. The CDR3 has 18 amino acids. After removal of 0 bases from V and 2 bases from J, the junction contained 9 bases not matched to a gene. CDR3 DNA: TGTGCCAGCAGCCAAGAATCGGCTAGCGGGGGGACTACCTACGAGCAGTACTTC. Translation: CASSQESASGGTTYEQYF.

The chain has TRBV7-3 and TRBJ1-1; the match to TRBD1 covers 9 bases. CDR1 is SGHTA and CDR2 is FQGTGA in the germline V gene. The ends lost 4 bases at V and 3 bases at J; junction bases unmatched: 6. The CDR3 is made up of 15 amino acids. The CDR3, as DNA: TGTGCCAGCAGCTGGGGACAGGGTCTTGACACTGAAGCTTTCTTT. Translated: CASSWGQGLDTEAFF.

The chain combines TRBV5-4 with TRBJ1-2; TRBD1 matches 7 bases. The junction had 14 bases not matched to a gene; V was cut back by 9 bases and J by 3 bases. In germline, CDR1 is SGHNT, CDR2 YYREEE (reference sequence). The CDR3 spans 15 residues. This chain's CDR3 is CATRIGGGGDYGYTF. In nucleotides, the CDR3 is TGTGCCACCCGGATTGGAGGGGGCGGGGACTATGGCTACACCTTC.

The chain carries TRBV19 and TRBJ2-1; 9 nucleotides line up with TRBD2. Germline V CDR1 and CDR2: LNHDA, SQIVND (reference sequence). V lost 3 bases, J lost 2 bases, and 5 bases stayed unmatched. The CDR3 covers 16 residues. CDR3 sequence: CASSMVGGGAYNEQFF. DNA for the CDR3: TGTGCCAGTAGTATGGTAGGCGGGGGGGCCTACAATGAGCAGTTCTTC.

The gene calls are TRBV6-2 or TRBV6-3 and TRBJ2-7; D not certain. Between the trimmed V and J ends, which lost 0 bases and 3 bases, there was a span of 18 bases. The germline V gene has CDR1 MNHEY and CDR2 SVGEGT. This CDR3 spans 17 amino acids. CDR3 amino acids: CASSYSLSLKINYEQYF. As DNA, the CDR3 is TGTGCCAGCAGTTACTCCCTAAGCCTAAAAATTAACTACGAGCAGTACTTC.

The CDR3 DNA is TGTGCCTACAATCTCGGGACTAGCACCTACGAGCAGTACTTC. Protein product: CAYNLGTSTYEQYF. This chain links TRBV30 with TRBJ2-7, with TRBD2 matching over 9 bases. V lost 7 bases, J lost 2 bases, and 9 bases stayed unmatched. This CDR3 comprises 14 residues. Germline CDR1 is GTSNPN and CDR2 is SVGIG (reference sequence).

V gene TRBV6-5 combines with J gene TRBJ1-5; 8 bases are a match to TRBD1. This CDR3 spans 15 amino acids. V lost 5 bases and J lost 3; bases outside the gene matches: 6. Germline V gene data show CDR1 as MNHEY and CDR2 as SVGAGI. CDR3 residues: CASSQQGGLNQPQHF. DNA of the CDR3: TGTGCCAGCAGTCAACAGGGGGGACTCAATCAGCCCCAGCATTTT.

This clone appeared a single time. This rearrangement joins TRBV19 to TRBJ2-3; TRBD2 matches at 7 bases. Germline CDR1 reads LNHDA; CDR2 reads SQIVND (reference sequence). The CDR3 consists of 16 residues. Germline trimming cut 5 bases from V and 6 bases from J; bases unmatched to any gene: 14. The CDR3 here is CASSYSLGGIRDTQYF. In DNA, the CDR3 is TGTGCCAGTAGTTACTCACTCGGGGGGATTCGTGATACGCAGTATTTT.

The V and J genes are TRBV7-9 and TRBJ2-1; D perhaps matches TRBD1 (6 bases). Germline V gives CDR1 SEHNR, CDR2 FQNEAQ (reference sequence). Trimming left V 2 bases short and J 1 base short, with 12 bases between. The CDR3 consists of 16 residues. DNA of the CDR3: TGTGCCAGCAGCTTAAGTGGACAGAGGTCCTACAATGAGCAGTTCTTC. Its protein product is CASSLSGQRSYNEQFF.

This chain connects TRBV7-9 to TRBJ2-7; no definite D call. This CDR3 region has 15 residues. From germline, CDR1 is SEHNR and CDR2 FQNEAQ (reference sequence). Trimming stripped 0 bases from V and 3 bases from J, with 12 bases between. The DNA for the CDR3 is TGTGCCAGCAGCTTAGCATGGGCAGAGTACTACGAGCAGTACTTC. Protein product: CASSLAWAEYYEQYF.

The chain carries TRBV28 and TRBJ1-6; D gene ambiguous. Germline CDR1 is MDHEN and CDR2 is SYDVKM. The CDR3 has 11 residues. Trimming shortened V by 6 bases and J by 11 bases, and 8 bases separated the two germline ends. The CDR3 sequence is CASRSEPPLHF. CDR3 DNA: TGTGCCAGCAGGTCGGAGCCACCCCTCCACTTT.

This rearrangement joins TRBV13 to TRBJ2-3; TRBD2 matches 7 bases. Trimming removed 3 bases from V and 10 bases from J; junction bases left unmatched: 22. The length of the CDR3 is 18 residues. The germline CDR1 and CDR2 sequences are PRHDT and FYEKMQ (reference sequence). CDR3 DNA sequence: TGTGCCAGCAGCTTGGGGCCGGGGGGTGGACTCGGGGAAGGTGCGCAGTATTTT. Translating it yields CASSLGPGGGLGEGAQYF.

This clone was seen once. This chain connects TRBV7-9 to TRBJ2-2; 8 positions agree with TRBD1. V lost 4 bases and J lost 3; bases outside the gene matches: 13. CDR1 SEHNR and CDR2 FQNEAQ come from the germline V gene (reference sequence). The CDR3 has 18 amino acids. The CDR3 DNA sequence: TGTGCCAGCAGCTCCGATACCCAGGGGGCGGGCGACACCGGGGAGCTGTTTTTT. Translated: CASSSDTQGAGDTGELFF.

The chain combines TRBV7-9 with TRBJ1-2, with D hard to call. Trimming cost V 5 bases and J 4 bases, with 8 bases left between them. Germline V gives CDR1 SEHNR, CDR2 FQNEAQ (reference sequence). The CDR3 is 12 amino acids. The CDR3 sequence is CASSNSLYGYTF. DNA for the CDR3: TGTGCCAGCAGCAATTCCCTCTATGGCTACACCTTC.

This chain uses TRBV4-3 with TRBJ2-1; D might be TRBD1 (5 bases). The CDR3 sequence is 18 residues long. The ends were cut back, 3 bases at V and 4 bases at J, with 22 bases in the middle. Germline V gene lookup returns CDR1 LGHNA and CDR2 YSLEER. CDR3 region: CASSQRTRSTGKYNEQFF. The CDR3 DNA is TGCGCCAGCAGCCAGAGGACAAGGTCGACCGGAAAATACAATGAGCAGTTCTTC.

The CDR3 protein is CASSPGTGVPWYQPQHF. The CDR3 nucleotides are TGTGCCAGCAGCCCCGGGACAGGGGTCCCATGGTATCAGCCCCAGCATTTT. V and J are TRBV2 and TRBJ1-5; 10 bases fit TRBD1. The V gene end was trimmed by 6 bases and the J gene end by 5 bases; junction bases not matched to a gene: 13. This CDR3 region has 17 residues. Germline V gene sequence: CDR1 SNHLY, CDR2 FYNNEI.

The V and J genes are TRBV4-1 and TRBJ2-3; D is perhaps TRBD1 (5 bases). The CDR3 totals 15 residues. V lost 0 bases and J lost 6, with 13 bases in between. The germline gives CDR1 MGHRA, CDR2 YSYEKL. In DNA, the CDR3 is TGCGCCAGCAGCCAAGATGAAACAGGTCTTGATACGCAGTATTTT. It codes for CASSQDETGLDTQYF.

This clone appeared once. The chain uses TRBV5-1 and TRBJ2-1, with 11 bases identical to TRBD2. V shed 2 bases and J 6 bases; nucleotides not matched to a gene: 7. CDR3 size: 16 residues. The germline gives CDR1 SGHRS, CDR2 YFSETQ. The CDR3 protein is CASSLIAGGTPNEQFF. DNA for the CDR3: TGCGCCAGCAGCTTAATAGCGGGGGGGACCCCCAATGAGCAGTTCTTC.

CDR3 residues: CASSGDRGSNQPQHF. The CDR3 coding sequence is TGTGCCAGCAGTGGGGACAGGGGAAGCAATCAGCCCCAGCATTTT. The chain is built from TRBV2 and TRBJ1-5; 10 bases are shared with TRBD1. The CDR3 extends over 15 amino acids. The germline V gene has CDR1 SNHLY and CDR2 FYNNEI. V was clipped by 4 bases and J by 1 base; unmatched bases: 1.